Reported below is one TCR beta chain. Its specificity is not known. This sample is part of a study of post-analysis software for immune sequencing data. Whole-study findings and limits: Relative to controls, patients with multiple sclerosis showed significantly lower normalized Chao1 diversity. TRBV segments more frequent in patients than in controls numbered roughly 5 and included TRBV5-6, TRBV5-1 and TRBV20-1.

Incorporated into the TCR beta cDNA libraries were unique molecular identifiers, which served to reduce PCR and sequencing biases. Each CDR3 protein gets one entry after TCRdb re-called the PCR reads with MiXCR. The sample has almost 700,000 distinct CDR3 sequences, around 64% seen once. This CDR3 spans 15 amino acids. Germline CDR1 DFQATT, CDR2 SNEGSKA (reference sequence). V lost 2 bases, J lost 5 bases, and 15 bases lay in between. This clonotype originated in a girl aged 2 to 9 with multiple sclerosis. Sequenced material: blood. The chain couples TRBV20-1 to TRBJ1-4; D perhaps matches TRBD1 (6 bases). The CDR3 nucleotides read TGCAGTGCTAGACCCCCTTTCGGACAGAATGAAAAACTGTTTTTT. Amino acids: CSARPPFGQNEKLFF.